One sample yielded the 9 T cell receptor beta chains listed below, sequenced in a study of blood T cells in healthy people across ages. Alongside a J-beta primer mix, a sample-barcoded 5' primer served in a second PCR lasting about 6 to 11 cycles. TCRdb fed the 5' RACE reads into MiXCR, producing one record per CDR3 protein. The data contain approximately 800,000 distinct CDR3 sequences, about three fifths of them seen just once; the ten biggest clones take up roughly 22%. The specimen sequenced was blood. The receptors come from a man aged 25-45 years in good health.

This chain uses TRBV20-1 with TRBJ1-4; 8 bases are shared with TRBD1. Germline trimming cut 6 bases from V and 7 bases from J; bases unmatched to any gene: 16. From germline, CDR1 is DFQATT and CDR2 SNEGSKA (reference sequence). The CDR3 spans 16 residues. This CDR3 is CSAQEAFSGTGEKLFF. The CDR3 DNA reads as TGCAGTGCCCAAGAAGCGTTTTCCGGGACAGGTGAAAAACTGTTTTTT.

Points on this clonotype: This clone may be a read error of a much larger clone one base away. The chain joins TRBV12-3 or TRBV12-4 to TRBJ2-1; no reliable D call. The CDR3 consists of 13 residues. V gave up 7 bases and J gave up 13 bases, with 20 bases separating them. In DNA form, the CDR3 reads TGTGCCAGCACATTGGCTAGTCAAGAGACCCAGTTCTTC. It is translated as CASTLASQETQFF.

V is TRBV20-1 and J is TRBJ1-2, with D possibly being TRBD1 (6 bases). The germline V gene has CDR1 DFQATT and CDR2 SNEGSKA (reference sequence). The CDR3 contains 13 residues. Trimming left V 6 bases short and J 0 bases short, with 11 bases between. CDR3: CSAGGGSNYGYTF. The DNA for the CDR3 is TGCAGTGCGGGAGGGGGTTCTAACTATGGCTACACCTTC.

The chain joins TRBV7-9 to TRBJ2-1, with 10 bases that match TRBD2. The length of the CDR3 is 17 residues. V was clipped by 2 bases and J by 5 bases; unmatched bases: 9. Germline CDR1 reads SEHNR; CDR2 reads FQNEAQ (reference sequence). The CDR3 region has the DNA TGTGCCAGCAGCTTAACTCTTAGCGGGAGGAACCACAATGAGCAGTTCTTC. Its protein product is CASSLTLSGRNHNEQFF.

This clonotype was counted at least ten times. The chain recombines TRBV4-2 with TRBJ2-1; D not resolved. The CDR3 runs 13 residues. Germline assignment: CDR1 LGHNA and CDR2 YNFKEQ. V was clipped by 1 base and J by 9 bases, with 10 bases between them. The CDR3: CASSQGGYGEQFF. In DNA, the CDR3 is TGTGCCAGCAGCCAAGGGGGATACGGTGAGCAGTTCTTC.

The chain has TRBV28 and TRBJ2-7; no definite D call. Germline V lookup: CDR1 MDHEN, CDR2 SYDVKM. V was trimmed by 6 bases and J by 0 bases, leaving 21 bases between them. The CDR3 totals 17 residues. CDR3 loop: CASSSHGSGVGSYEQYF. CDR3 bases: TGTGCCAGCAGCTCGCATGGCAGTGGGGTGGGCTCCTACGAGCAGTACTTC.

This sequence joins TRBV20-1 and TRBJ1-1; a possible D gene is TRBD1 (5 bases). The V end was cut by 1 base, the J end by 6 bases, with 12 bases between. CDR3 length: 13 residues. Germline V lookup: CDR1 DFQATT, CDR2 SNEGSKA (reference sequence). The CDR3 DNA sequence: TGCAGTGCTAGAGTGGTTGGGACTCCTGAAGCTTTCTTT. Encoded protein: CSARVVGTPEAFF.

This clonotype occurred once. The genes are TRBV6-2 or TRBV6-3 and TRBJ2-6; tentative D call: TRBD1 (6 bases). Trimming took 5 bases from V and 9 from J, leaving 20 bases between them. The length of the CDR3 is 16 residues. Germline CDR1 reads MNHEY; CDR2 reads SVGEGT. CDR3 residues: CASSKPPRQGNNVLTF. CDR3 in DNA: TGTGCCAGCAGTAAGCCTCCACGCCAGGGGAACAACGTCCTGACTTTC.

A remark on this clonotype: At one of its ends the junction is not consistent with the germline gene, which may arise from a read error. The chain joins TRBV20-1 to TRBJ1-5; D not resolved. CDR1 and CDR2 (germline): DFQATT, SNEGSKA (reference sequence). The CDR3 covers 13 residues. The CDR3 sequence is CRARGASNQPQHF. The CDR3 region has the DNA TGCCGTGCTAGAGGAGCCAGTAATCAGCCCCAGCATTTT.